A selection of T cell receptor beta chains follows, all from one sample in a study of blood T cells in healthy people across ages. TCRdb re-derived calls from the 5' RACE reads in MiXCR, one entry per CDR3 protein. This table has some 1.7 million distinct CDR3 sequences, roughly 30% appearing once. Source material: blood. These TCRs come from a woman aged 30 to 39 in good health. The CDR3 runs from the conserved cysteine through the conserved F or W. A D gene is named only where the DNA matches it firmly. Not all rows give a size; the values are once, few, many and, for expanded clones, a class.

abundance: NA; j_gene: TRBJ2-7; v_gene: TRBV12-5; len: 13; d_gene: NA; CDR3aa: CASGLALSSEQYF; CDR3nt: TGTGCTAGTGGTTTGGCCCTTTCCTCCGAGCAGTACTTC
abundance: few; j_gene: TRBJ2-3; v_gene: TRBV5-1; len: 15; d_gene: NA; CDR3aa: CASSLYDTGTDTQYF; CDR3nt: TGCGCCAGCAGCTTATATGATACAGGGACAGATACGCAGTATTTT
abundance: NA; j_gene: TRBJ2-5; v_gene: TRBV4-3; len: 14; d_gene: NA; CDR3aa: CARSPSPAVETQYF; CDR3nt: TGCGCCCGCAGCCCGAGCCCCGCAGTTGAGACCCAGTACTTC
abundance: many; j_gene: TRBJ2-2; v_gene: TRBV29-1; len: 16; d_gene: TRBD2; CDR3aa: CSVATSGRAGTGELFF; CDR3nt: TGCAGCGTGGCGACTAGCGGGAGGGCCGGCACCGGGGAGCTGTTTTTT
abundance: NA; j_gene: TRBJ1-4; v_gene: TRBV15; len: 17; d_gene: NA; CDR3aa: CATRATGMGRFDEKLFF; CDR3nt: TGTGCCACCAGAGCAACAGGGATGGGTCGTTTCGATGAAAAACTGTTTTTT
abundance: NA; j_gene: TRBJ1-2; v_gene: TRBV5-1; len: 14; d_gene: TRBD1; CDR3aa: CASSCKTGGDGYTF; CDR3nt: TGCGCCAGCAGCTGCAAGACAGGGGGCGATGGCTACACCTTC
abundance: NA; j_gene: TRBJ2-2; v_gene: TRBV7-9; len: 15; d_gene: NA; CDR3aa: CASSSRDQNTGELFF; CDR3nt: TGTGCCAGCAGCTCGAGGGACCAGAACACCGGGGAGCTGTTTTTT
abundance: NA; j_gene: TRBJ2-2; v_gene: TRBV5-1; len: 12; d_gene: NA; CDR3aa: CASSTLSGELFF; CDR3nt: TGCGCCAGCAGTACCCTATCGGGGGAGCTGTTTTTT
abundance: many; j_gene: TRBJ1-2; v_gene: TRBV29-1; len: 12; d_gene: NA; CDR3aa: CSVYREGLGYTF; CDR3nt: TGCAGCGTTTATCGGGAGGGTCTCGGCTACACCTTC
abundance: few; j_gene: TRBJ2-3; v_gene: TRBV24-1; len: 15; d_gene: NA; CDR3aa: CATSDLGRSTDTQYF; CDR3nt: TGTGCCACCAGTGATTTGGGGCGGAGCACAGATACGCAGTATTTT